These T cell receptor beta chains were read from a single sample in a study of long-term antiretroviral therapy in people with HIV. Libraries were prepared by immunoSEQ multiplex PCR; TCRdb keeps only in-frame clonotypes and omits some of them. Of approximately 35,000 clones in the sample, around 97% were seen once. The sequencing used unsorted PBMCs, collected 6.9 years after starting antiretroviral therapy. These receptor sequences come from a young man with HIV. Both conserved end residues are trimmed from each CDR3. Each record gives: CDR3 protein, J gene, V gene, CDR3 length.

CDR3 protein: ASGTGTSGYNEQF; J gene: TRBJ2-1; V gene: TRBV12-5; CDR3 length: 13
CDR3 protein: AITGTLGTEAF; J gene: TRBJ1-1; V gene: TRBV10-3; CDR3 length: 11
CDR3 protein: ASSFGFPGDTGELF; J gene: TRBJ2-2; V gene: TRBV7-9; CDR3 length: 14
CDR3 protein: ASSTNPGGALDTQY; J gene: TRBJ2-3; V gene: TRBV11-2; CDR3 length: 14
CDR3 protein: ASSGYRDSYEQY; J gene: TRBJ2-7; V gene: TRBV11-1; CDR3 length: 12
CDR3 protein: ASSSGSLQGSPQPQH; J gene: TRBJ1-5; V gene: TRBV7-9; CDR3 length: 15
CDR3 protein: ASRPRGGTEAF; J gene: TRBJ1-1; V gene: TRBV5-1; CDR3 length: 11
CDR3 protein: ASSVSKGPEGYGYT; J gene: TRBJ1-2; V gene: TRBV9; CDR3 length: 14
CDR3 protein: ASASVTGELF; J gene: TRBJ2-2; V gene: TRBV13; CDR3 length: 10
CDR3 protein: STSPGTSGGEQF; J gene: TRBJ2-1; V gene: TRBV29-1; CDR3 length: 12
CDR3 protein: ASTHTEAF; J gene: TRBJ1-1; V gene: TRBV14; CDR3 length: 8
CDR3 protein: ASTGQSSMNTEAF; J gene: TRBJ1-1; V gene: TRBV6-1; CDR3 length: 13
CDR3 protein: ASSLDGFETQY; J gene: TRBJ2-5; V gene: TRBV5-1; CDR3 length: 11
CDR3 protein: ASSRTGPYYNEQF; J gene: TRBJ2-1; V gene: TRBV11-1; CDR3 length: 13
CDR3 protein: ASSPRRGNSYEQY; J gene: TRBJ2-7; V gene: TRBV18; CDR3 length: 13
CDR3 protein: ASSLGTGRSYNEQF; J gene: TRBJ2-1; V gene: TRBV27; CDR3 length: 14
CDR3 protein: ASGQGAGEQY; J gene: TRBJ2-7; V gene: TRBV7-9; CDR3 length: 10
CDR3 protein: ASSMVATMSRGEQF; J gene: TRBJ2-1; V gene: TRBV19; CDR3 length: 14
CDR3 protein: AWSRGFGQPQH; J gene: TRBJ1-5; V gene: TRBV30; CDR3 length: 11
CDR3 protein: ASSQSEDADTQY; J gene: TRBJ2-3; V gene: TRBV4-2; CDR3 length: 12
CDR3 protein: ASSPRTDYEQY; J gene: TRBJ2-7; V gene: TRBV7-2; CDR3 length: 11
CDR3 protein: ASSRLTSGSTDTQY; J gene: TRBJ2-3; V gene: TRBV4-3; CDR3 length: 14
CDR3 protein: ASSYGTANAKAF; J gene: TRBJ1-1; V gene: TRBV27; CDR3 length: 12
CDR3 protein: AISDPRWGQGSDTQY; J gene: TRBJ2-3; V gene: TRBV10-3; CDR3 length: 15
CDR3 protein: SSGSVGEQY; J gene: TRBJ2-7; V gene: TRBV20-1; CDR3 length: 9
CDR3 protein: ATSRGAPGRPQH; J gene: TRBJ1-5; V gene: TRBV15; CDR3 length: 12
CDR3 protein: ASSEGDRHYGYT; J gene: TRBJ1-2; V gene: TRBV9; CDR3 length: 12
CDR3 protein: AYGMGLASEQY; J gene: TRBJ2-7; V gene: TRBV10-3; CDR3 length: 11
CDR3 protein: ASRLLATSSGNTIY; J gene: TRBJ1-3; V gene: TRBV6-4; CDR3 length: 14
CDR3 protein: ASSLGGTPPGSSYNSPLH; J gene: TRBJ1-6; V gene: TRBV5-8; CDR3 length: 18
CDR3 protein: ASSSSTTEAF; J gene: TRBJ1-1; V gene: TRBV28; CDR3 length: 10
CDR3 protein: ASSARGKSWYEQY; J gene: TRBJ2-7; V gene: TRBV19; CDR3 length: 13
CDR3 protein: ASGHRAGVVGYT; J gene: TRBJ1-2; V gene: TRBV12-5; CDR3 length: 12
CDR3 protein: ASSLGVWAEQY; J gene: TRBJ2-7; V gene: TRBV7-2; CDR3 length: 11
CDR3 protein: ASQVAARPDTQY; J gene: TRBJ2-3; V gene: TRBV27; CDR3 length: 12
CDR3 protein: ASSRQELYKFELRGYT; J gene: TRBJ1-2; V gene: TRBV4-1; CDR3 length: 16
CDR3 protein: ASSIGFQATTDTQY; J gene: TRBJ2-3; V gene: TRBV19; CDR3 length: 14
CDR3 protein: ASSQGRPMNTEAF; J gene: TRBJ1-1; V gene: TRBV4-2; CDR3 length: 13
CDR3 protein: ASSFGTGFFRPGDYEQY; J gene: TRBJ2-7; V gene: TRBV11-2; CDR3 length: 17
CDR3 protein: ASSLAGAPTDTQY; J gene: TRBJ2-3; V gene: TRBV27; CDR3 length: 13